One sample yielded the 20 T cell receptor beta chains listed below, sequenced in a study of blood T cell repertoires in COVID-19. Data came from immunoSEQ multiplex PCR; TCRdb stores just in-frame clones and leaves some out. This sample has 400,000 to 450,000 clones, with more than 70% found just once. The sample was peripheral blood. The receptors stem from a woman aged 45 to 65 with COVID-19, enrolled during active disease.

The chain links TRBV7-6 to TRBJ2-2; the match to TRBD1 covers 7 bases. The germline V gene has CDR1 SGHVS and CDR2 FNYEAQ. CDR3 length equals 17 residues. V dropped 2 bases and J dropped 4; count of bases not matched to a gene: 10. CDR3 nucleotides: TGTGCCAGCAGCTTAACACCGGGACAGCCGTCCACCGGGGAGCTGTTTTTT. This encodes CASSLTPGQPSTGELFF.

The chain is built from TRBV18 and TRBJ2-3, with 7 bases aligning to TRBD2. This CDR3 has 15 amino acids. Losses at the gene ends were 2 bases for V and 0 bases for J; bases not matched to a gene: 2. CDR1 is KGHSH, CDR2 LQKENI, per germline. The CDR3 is CASSPRTRSTDTQYF. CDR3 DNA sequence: TGTGCCAGCTCACCAAGGACTAGGAGCACAGATACGCAGTATTTT.

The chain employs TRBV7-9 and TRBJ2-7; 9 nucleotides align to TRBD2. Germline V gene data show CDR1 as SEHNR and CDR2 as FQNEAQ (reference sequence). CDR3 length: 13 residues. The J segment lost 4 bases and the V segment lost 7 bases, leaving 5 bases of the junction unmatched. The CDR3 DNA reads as TGTGCCAGCACCCCGACTAGCGGATACGAGCAGTACTTC. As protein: CASTPTSGYEQYF.

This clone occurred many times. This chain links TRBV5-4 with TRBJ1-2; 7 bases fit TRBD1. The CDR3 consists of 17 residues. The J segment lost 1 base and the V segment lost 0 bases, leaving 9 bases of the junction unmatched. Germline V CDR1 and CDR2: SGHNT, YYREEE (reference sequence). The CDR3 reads CASSLGRGTDYNYGYTF. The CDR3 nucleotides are TGTGCCAGCAGCTTGGGTCGGGGGACAGATTATAACTATGGCTACACCTTC.

The CDR3 sequence is CASKAGALNNEKLFF. The CDR3 nucleotides are TGTGCCAGCAAGGCAGGGGCCTTGAATAATGAAAAACTGTTTTTT. The chain employs TRBV28 and TRBJ1-4; D possibly corresponds to TRBD1 (6 bases). The CDR3 has 15 residues. Per the germline V gene, CDR1 is MDHEN and CDR2 is SYDVKM. Trimming removed 7 bases from V and 4 bases from J, with 16 bases in between.

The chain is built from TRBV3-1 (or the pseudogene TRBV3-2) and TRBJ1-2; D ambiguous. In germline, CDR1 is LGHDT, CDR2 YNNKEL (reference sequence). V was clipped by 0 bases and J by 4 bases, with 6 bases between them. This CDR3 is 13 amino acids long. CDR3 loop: CASSQEAFYGYTF. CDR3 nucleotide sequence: TGTGCCAGCAGCCAAGAAGCTTTCTATGGCTACACCTTC.

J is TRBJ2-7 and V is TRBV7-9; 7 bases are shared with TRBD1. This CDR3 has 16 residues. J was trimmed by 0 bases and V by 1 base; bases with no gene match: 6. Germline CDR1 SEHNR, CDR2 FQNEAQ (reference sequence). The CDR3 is CASSLEGGQASYEQYF. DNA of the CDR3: TGTGCCAGCAGCTTAGAAGGTGGACAGGCCTCCTACGAGCAGTACTTC.

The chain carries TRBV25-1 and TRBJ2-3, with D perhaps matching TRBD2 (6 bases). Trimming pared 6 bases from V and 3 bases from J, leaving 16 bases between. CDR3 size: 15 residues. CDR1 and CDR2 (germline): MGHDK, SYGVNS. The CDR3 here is CASRPEGSLTDTQYF. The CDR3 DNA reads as TGTGCCAGCAGACCGGAGGGTAGCCTAACAGATACGCAGTATTTT.

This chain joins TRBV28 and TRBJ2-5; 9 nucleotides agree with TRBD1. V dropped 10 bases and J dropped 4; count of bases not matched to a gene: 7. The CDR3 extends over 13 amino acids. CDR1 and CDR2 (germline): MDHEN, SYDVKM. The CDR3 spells CATQLQGAETQYF. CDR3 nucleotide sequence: TGTGCCACTCAGTTACAGGGGGCAGAGACCCAGTACTTC.

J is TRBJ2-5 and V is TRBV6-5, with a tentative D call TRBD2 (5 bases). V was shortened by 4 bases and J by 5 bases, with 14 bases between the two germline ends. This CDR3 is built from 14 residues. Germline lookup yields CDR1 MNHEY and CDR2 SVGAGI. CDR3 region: CASSSVGGGETQYF. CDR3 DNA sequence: TGTGCCAGCAGTTCCGTCGGCGGCGGGGAGACCCAGTACTTC.

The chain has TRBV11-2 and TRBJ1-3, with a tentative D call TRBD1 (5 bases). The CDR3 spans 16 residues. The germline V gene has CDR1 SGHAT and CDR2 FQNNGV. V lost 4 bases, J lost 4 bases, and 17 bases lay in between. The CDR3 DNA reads TGTGCCAGCAGCTCACCCGTGGGGCAGGGCGGAAACACCATATATTTT. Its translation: CASSSPVGQGGNTIYF. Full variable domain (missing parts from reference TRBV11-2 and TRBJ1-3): EAGVAQSPRYKIIEKRQSVAFWCNPISGHATLYWYQQILGQGPKLLIQFQNNGVVDDSQLPKDRFSAERLKGVDSTLKIQPAKLEDSAVYLCASSSPVGQGGNTIYFGEGSWLTVV.

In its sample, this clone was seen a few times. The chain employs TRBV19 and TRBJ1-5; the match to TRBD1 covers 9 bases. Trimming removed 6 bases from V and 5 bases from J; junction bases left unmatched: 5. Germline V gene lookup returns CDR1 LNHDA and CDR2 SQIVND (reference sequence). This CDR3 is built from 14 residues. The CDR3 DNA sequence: TGTGCCAGTAGACCTTGGACAGGGGATCAGCCCCAGCATTTT. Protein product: CASRPWTGDQPQHF.

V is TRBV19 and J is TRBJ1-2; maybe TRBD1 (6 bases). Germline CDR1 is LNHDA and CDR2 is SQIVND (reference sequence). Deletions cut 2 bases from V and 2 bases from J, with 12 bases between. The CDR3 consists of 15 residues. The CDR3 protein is CASSIRADSNYGYTF. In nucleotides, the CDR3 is TGTGCCAGTAGTATAAGAGCGGACAGCAACTATGGCTACACCTTC.

For the CDR3, the DNA is TGCGCCAGCAGCCCCGGGGGTCTAGAAAAACTGTTTTTT. Its translation is CASSPGGLEKLFF. This sequence joins TRBV4-1 and TRBJ1-4, with D perhaps matching TRBD1 (5 bases). Trimming took off 4 bases at V and 8 bases at J, with 11 bases between the two ends. Germline assignment: CDR1 MGHRA and CDR2 YSYEKL. The CDR3 covers 13 residues.

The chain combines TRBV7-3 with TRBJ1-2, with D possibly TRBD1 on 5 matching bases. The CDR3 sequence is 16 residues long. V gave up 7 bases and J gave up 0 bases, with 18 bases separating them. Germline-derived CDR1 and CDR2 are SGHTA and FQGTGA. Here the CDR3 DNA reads TGTGCCAGCAACTCCCGACAGTTTCCCACTAACTATGGCTACACCTTC. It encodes CASNSRQFPTNYGYTF.

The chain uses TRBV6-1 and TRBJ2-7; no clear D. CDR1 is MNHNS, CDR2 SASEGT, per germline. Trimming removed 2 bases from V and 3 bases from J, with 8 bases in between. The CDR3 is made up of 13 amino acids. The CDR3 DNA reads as TGTGCCAGCAGTGAACCATTCTACTACGAGCAGTACTTC. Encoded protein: CASSEPFYYEQYF.

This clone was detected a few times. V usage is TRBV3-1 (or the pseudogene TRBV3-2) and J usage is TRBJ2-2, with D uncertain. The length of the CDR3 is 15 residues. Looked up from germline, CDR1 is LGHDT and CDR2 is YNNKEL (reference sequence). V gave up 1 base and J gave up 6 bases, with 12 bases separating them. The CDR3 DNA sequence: TGTGCCAGCAGCCAAGCACTACCCTCATCCGGGGAGCTGTTTTTT. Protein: CASSQALPSSGELFF.

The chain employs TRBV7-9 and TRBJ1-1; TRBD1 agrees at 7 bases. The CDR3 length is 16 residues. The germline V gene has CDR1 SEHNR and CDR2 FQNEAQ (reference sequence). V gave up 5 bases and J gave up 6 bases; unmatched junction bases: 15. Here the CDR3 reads CASSAPQGTPRAEAFF. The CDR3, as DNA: TGTGCCAGCAGCGCACCACAGGGGACCCCGAGGGCTGAAGCTTTCTTT.

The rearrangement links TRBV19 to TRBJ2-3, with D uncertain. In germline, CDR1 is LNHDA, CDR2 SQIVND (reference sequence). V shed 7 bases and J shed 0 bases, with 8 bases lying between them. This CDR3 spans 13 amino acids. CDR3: CASMVQSTDTQYF. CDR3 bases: TGTGCCAGTATGGTACAGAGCACAGATACGCAGTATTTT.

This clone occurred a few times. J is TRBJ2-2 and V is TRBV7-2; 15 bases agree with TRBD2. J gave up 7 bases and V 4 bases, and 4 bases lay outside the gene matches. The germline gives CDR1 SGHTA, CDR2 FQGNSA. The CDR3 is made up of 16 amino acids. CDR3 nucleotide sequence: TGTGCCAGCAGCTGGACTAGCGGGGGGGCAGGCGGGGAGCTGTTTTTT. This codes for CASSWTSGGAGGELFF.